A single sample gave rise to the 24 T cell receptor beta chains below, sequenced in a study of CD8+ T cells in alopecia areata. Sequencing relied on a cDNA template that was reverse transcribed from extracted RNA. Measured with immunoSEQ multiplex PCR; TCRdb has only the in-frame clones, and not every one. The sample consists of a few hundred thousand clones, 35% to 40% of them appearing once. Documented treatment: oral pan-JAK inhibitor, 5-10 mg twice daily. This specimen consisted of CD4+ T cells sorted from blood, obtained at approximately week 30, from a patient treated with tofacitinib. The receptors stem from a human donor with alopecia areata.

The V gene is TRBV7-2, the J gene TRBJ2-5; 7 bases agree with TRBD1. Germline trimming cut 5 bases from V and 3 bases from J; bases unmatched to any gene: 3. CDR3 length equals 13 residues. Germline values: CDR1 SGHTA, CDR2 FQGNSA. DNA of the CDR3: TGTGCCAGCAGCGGACAGGTTAAAGAGACCCAGTACTTC. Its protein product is CASSGQVKETQYF.

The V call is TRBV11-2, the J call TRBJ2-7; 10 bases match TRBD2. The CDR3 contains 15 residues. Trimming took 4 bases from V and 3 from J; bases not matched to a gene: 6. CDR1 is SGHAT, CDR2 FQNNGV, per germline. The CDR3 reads CASSSTSGAHYEQYF. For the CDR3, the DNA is TGTGCCAGCAGCTCAACTAGCGGGGCCCACTACGAGCAGTACTTC.

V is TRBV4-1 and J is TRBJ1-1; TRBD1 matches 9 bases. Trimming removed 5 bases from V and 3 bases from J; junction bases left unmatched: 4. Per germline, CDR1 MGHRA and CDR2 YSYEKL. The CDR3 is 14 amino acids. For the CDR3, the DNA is TGCGCCAGCAGCTTGCGACAGGGGGACACTGAAGCTTTCTTT. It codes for CASSLRQGDTEAFF.

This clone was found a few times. The CDR3 protein is CASSSISGLEAFF. In DNA, the CDR3 is TGTGCCAGCTCTTCTATCTCGGGGCTTGAAGCTTTCTTT. The chain combines TRBV18 with TRBJ1-1; D perhaps matches TRBD1 (5 bases). V dropped 6 bases and J dropped 7 bases, with 15 bases sitting between them. CDR3 size: 13 residues. From germline, CDR1 is KGHSH and CDR2 LQKENI.

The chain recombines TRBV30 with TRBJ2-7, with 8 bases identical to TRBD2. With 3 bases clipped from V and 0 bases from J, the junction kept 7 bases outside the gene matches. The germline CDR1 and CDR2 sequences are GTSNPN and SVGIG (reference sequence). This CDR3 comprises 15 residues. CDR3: CAWRRSGRPSYEQYF. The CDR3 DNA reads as TGTGCCTGGAGACGGAGCGGGAGACCCTCCTACGAGCAGTACTTC.

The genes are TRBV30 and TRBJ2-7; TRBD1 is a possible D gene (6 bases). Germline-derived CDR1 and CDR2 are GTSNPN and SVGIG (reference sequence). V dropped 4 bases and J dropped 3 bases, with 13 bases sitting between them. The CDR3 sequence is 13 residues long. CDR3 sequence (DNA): TGTGCCTGGAAATGGGACACAGACTACGAGCAGTACTTC. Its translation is CAWKWDTDYEQYF. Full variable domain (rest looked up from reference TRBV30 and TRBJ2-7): SQTIHQWPATLVQPVGSPLSLECTVEGTSNPNLYWYRQAAGRGLQLLFYSVGIGQISSEVPQNLSASRPQDRQFILSSKKLLLSDSGFYLCAWKWDTDYEQYFGPGTRLTVT.

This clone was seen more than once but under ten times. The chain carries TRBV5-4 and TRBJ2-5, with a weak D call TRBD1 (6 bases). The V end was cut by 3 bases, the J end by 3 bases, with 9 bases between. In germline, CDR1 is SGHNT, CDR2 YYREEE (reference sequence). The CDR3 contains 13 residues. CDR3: CASSWTAEETQYF. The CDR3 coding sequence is TGTGCCAGCAGCTGGACAGCAGAAGAGACCCAGTACTTC.

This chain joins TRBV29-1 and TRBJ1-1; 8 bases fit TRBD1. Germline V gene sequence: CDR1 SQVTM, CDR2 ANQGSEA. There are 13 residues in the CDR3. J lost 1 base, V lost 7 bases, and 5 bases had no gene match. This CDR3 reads CSAVDRANTEAFF. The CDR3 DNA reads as TGCAGCGCGGTGGACAGGGCGAACACTGAAGCTTTCTTT.

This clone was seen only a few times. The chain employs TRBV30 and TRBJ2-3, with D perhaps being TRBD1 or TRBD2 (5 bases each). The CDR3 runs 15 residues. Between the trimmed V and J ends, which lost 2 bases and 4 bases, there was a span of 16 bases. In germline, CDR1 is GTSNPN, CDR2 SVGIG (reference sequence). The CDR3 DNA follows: TGTGCCTGGAGTTCTACGGGACGGAAATCAGATACGCAGTATTTT. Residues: CAWSSTGRKSDTQYF.

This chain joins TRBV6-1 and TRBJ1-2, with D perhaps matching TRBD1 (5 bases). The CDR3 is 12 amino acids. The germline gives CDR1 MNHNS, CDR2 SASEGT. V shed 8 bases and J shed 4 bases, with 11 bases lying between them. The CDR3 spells CASQGTVYGYTF. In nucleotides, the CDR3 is TGTGCCAGCCAAGGGACCGTCTATGGCTACACCTTC.

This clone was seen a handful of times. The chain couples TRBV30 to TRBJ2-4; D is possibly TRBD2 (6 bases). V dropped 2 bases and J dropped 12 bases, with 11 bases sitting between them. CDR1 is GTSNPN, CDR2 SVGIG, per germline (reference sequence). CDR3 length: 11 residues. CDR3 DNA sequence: TGTGCCTGGAGTACGGGGAGGAATCAGTACTTC. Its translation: CAWSTGRNQYF.

The CDR3 protein is CASSRRTSGIGELFF. In nucleotides, the CDR3 is TGTGCCAGCAGCCGGCGGACTAGCGGGATAGGGGAGCTGTTTTTT. The chain joins TRBV5-6 to TRBJ2-2; 12 bases are a match to TRBD2. Per the germline V gene, CDR1 is SGHDT and CDR2 is YYEEEE. J lost 8 bases, V lost 4 bases, and 6 bases had no gene match. This CDR3 region has 15 residues.

CDR3 coding DNA: TGTGCCTGGAGTGTACTAAAGAGTGGGGACTATGGCTACACCTTC. This translates into CAWSVLKSGDYGYTF. The rearrangement links TRBV30 to TRBJ1-2; no reliable D call. Trimming removed 0 bases from V and 3 bases from J, with 14 bases in between. The CDR3 is 15 amino acids. Per the germline V gene, CDR1 is GTSNPN and CDR2 is SVGIG (reference sequence).

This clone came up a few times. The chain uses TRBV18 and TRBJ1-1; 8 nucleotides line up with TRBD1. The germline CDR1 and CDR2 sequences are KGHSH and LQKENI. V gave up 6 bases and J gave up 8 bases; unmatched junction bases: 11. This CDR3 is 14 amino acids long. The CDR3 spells CASSWDRSPVEAFF. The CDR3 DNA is TGTGCCAGCTCTTGGGACAGGTCGCCCGTAGAAGCTTTCTTT.

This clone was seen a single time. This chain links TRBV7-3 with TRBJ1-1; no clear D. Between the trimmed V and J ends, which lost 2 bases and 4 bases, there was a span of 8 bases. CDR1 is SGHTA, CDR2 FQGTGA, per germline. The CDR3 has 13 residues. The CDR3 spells CASSLGLGTEAFF. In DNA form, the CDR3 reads TGTGCCAGCAGCTTAGGGCTGGGCACTGAAGCTTTCTTT.

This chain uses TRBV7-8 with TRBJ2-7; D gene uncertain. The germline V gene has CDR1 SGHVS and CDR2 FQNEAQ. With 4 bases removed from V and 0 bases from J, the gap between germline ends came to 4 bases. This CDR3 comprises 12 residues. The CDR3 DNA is TGTGCCAGCAGCTCCAGCTCCTACGAGCAGTACTTC. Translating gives CASSSSSYEQYF. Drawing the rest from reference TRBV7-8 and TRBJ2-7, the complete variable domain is GAGVSQSPRYKVAKRGQDVALRCDPISGHVSLFWYQQALGQGPEFLTYFQNEAQLDKSGLPSDRFFAERPEGSVSTLKIQRTQQEDSAVYLCASSSSSYEQYFGPGTRLTVT.

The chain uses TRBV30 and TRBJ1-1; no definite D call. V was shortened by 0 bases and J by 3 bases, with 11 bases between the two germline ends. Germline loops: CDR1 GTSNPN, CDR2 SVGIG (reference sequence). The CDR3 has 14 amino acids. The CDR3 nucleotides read TGTGCCTGGAGTGTCTCTGGAAGGGACACTGAAGCTTTCTTT. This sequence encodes CAWSVSGRDTEAFF.

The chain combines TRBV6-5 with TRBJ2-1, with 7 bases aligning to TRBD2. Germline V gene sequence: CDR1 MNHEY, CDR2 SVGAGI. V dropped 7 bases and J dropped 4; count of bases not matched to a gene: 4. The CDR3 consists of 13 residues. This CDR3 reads CASKGGGYNEQFF. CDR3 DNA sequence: TGTGCCAGCAAGGGCGGGGGATACAATGAGCAGTTCTTC.

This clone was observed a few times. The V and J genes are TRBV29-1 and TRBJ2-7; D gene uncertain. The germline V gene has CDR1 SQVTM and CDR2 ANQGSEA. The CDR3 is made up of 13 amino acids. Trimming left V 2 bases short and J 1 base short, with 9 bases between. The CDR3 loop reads CSVEMSPSYEQYF. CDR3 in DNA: TGCAGCGTTGAAATGTCTCCATCCTACGAGCAGTACTTC.

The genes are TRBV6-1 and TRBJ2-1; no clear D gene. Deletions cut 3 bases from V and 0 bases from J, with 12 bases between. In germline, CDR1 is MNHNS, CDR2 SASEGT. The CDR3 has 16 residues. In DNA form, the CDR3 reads TGTGCCAGCAGTGACCCTTCTCTAGACTCCTACAATGAGCAGTTCTTC. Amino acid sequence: CASSDPSLDSYNEQFF.

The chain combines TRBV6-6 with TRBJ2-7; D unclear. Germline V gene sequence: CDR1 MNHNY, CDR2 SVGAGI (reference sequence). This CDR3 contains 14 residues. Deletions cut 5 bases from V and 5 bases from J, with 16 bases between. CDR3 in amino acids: CASSPTVFRNEQYF. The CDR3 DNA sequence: TGTGCCAGCAGTCCGACCGTATTCCGTAACGAGCAGTACTTC.

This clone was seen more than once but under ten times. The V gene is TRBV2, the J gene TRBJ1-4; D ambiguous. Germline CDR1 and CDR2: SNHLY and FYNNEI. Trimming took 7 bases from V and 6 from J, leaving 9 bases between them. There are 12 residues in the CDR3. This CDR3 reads CASTWRDEKLFF. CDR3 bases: TGTGCCAGCACCTGGCGGGATGAAAAACTGTTTTTT.

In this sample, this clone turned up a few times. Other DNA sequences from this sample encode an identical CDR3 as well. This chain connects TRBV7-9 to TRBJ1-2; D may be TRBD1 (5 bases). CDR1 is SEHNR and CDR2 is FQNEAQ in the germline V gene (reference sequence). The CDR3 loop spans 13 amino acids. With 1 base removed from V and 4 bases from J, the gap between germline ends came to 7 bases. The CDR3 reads CASSLGGVYGYTF. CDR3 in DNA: TGTGCCAGCAGCTTAGGAGGGGTCTATGGCTACACCTTC.

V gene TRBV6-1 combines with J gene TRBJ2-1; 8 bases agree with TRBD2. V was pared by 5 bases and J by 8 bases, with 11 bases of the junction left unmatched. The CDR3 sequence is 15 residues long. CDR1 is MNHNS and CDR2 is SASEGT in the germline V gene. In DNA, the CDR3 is TGTGCCAGCAGTTTCTTGTTAGGACTAGCCGATGAGCAGTTCTTC. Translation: CASSFLLGLADEQFF.